This T cell receptor beta chain originates from a study of shared clonotypes between healthy human individuals. Overall study: CD4 naive and CD4 memory each took three plates per donor, while CD8 naive took two and CD8 memory one.

In the case of this clone: The target antigen is unknown.

Germline V gene sequence: CDR1 SGHTA, CDR2 FQGTGA. Trimming shortened V by 5 bases and J by 5 bases, and 16 bases separated the two germline ends. This CDR3 is 15 amino acids long. The repertoire was sequenced with immunoSEQ multiplex PCR; TCRdb's copy has only in-frame clones and lacks some. The sample holds about 690,000 clones, about nine tenths seen once. Study-wide findings and caveats: Sharing across four donors was highest in naive CD4 (around 5%) and lowest in memory CD8 (0.4%).

Sequenced material: memory CD8+ T cells from PBMCs. Noted subset: CD45RO+ cells pooled with CCR7-negative TemRA cells. The TCR originated in a man aged 18 to 30 in good health. Some clones in this sample may be carry-over from other donors' samples. This chain connects TRBV7-3 to TRBJ2-1; possible D gene TRBD2, 6 bases. The CDR3 loop is CASSPMGGIHNEQFF. DNA for the CDR3: TGTGCCAGCAGCCCAATGGGGGGAATCCACAATGAGCAGTTCTTC.